The TCR beta chain under discussion was sequenced for a study of T cell changes during pregnancy in multiple sclerosis. Profiling relied on immunoSEQ multiplex PCR, and the TCRdb table lists in-frame clones only, not all of them. The sample yields around 40,000 clones, 90% to 95% seen once. The CDR3 is made up of 15 amino acids. The V and J ends lost 8 bases and 1 base, in that order; junction bases with no gene match: 6. In germline, CDR1 is MNHNS, CDR2 SASEGT. The clonotype originates from a female donor with multiple sclerosis, enrolled in a pregnancy study. The material sequenced was CD8+ T cells from peripheral blood mononuclear cells, taken in the third trimester of pregnancy. The rearrangement uses TRBV6-1 and TRBJ1-3, with 9 bases fitting TRBD1. The CDR3 protein is CASLGTGPSGNTIYF. The DNA of the CDR3 is TGTGCCAGCCTAGGGACAGGGCCTTCTGGAAACACCATATATTTT.